The sequence of this T cell receptor beta chain was determined in a study of cytomegalovirus exposure and HLA in healthy donors. CDR3 length: 13 residues. Trimming took off 2 bases at V and 7 bases at J, with 11 bases between the two ends. The germline V gene encodes CDR1 SNHLY and CDR2 FYNNEI. 13 Jbeta primers and 60 Vbeta primers were used for the PCR. Only in-frame clones appear in the TCRdb table, and some are missing; sequencing was by immunoSEQ multiplex PCR. The repertoire holds about 160,000 clones, with approximately 75% as singletons. The sequence came from a woman in her late teens or twenties in good health and CMV-seronegative. The chain carries TRBV2 and TRBJ1-2, with D unclear. Sequencing was performed on PBMCs. DNA of the CDR3: TGTGCCAGCAGTGAATTAGTCTTCGCTGGCTACACCTTC. Its protein product is CASSELVFAGYTF.